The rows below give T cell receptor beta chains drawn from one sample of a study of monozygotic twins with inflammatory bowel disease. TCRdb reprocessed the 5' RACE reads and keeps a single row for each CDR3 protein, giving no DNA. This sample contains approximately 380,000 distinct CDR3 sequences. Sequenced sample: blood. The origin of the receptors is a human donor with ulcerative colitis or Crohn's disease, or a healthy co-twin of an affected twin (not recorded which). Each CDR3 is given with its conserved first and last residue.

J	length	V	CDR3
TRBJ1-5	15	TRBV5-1	CASSLWGDGNQPQHF
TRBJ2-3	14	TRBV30	CAWSVQRGKDTQYF
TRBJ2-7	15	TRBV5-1	CASSPGDRFLYEQYF
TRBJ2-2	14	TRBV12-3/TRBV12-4	CASSSGTSNGELFF
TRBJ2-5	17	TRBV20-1	CSARLISTSRSQETQYF
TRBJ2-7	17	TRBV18	CASSPEGLQKNSYEQYF
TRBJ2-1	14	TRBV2	CASRLLAGGIEQFF
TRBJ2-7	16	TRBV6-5	CASSYPSGTTSYEQYF
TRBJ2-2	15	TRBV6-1	CASSEARKFTGELFF
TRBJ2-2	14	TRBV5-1	CASSPTATTGELFF
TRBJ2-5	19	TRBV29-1	CSAWTSGGPFDLYQETQYF
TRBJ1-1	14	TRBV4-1	CASSQGGGGTEAFF
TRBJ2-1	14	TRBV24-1	CATVRQPLKSEQFF
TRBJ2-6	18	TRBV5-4	CASSSPGQGWSGANVLTF
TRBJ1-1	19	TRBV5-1	CASSSGQGARFPPHTEAFF
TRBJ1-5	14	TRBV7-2	CASSLGRQSQPQHF
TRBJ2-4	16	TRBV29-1	CSVEDRRDGGKNIQYF
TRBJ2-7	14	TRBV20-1	CSANTGGSSYEQYF
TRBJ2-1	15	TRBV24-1	CATSESGGVGNEQFF
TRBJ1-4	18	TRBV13	CASSSHPGQGFIDEKLFF
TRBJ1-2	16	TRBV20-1	CSARDNGQTLNYGYTF
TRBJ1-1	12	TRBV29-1	CSALVRWGEAFF
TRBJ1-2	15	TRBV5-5	CASSPNRGPSYGYTF
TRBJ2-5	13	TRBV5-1	CASSDPGGETQYF
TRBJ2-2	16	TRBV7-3	CASSPSGTTNTGELFF
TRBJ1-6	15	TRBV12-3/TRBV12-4	CASSPRTAYNLPLHF
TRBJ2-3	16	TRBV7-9	CASSRGSGLSTDTQYF
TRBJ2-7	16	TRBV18	CASSPASGGPSYEQYF
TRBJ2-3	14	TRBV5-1	CASSFYSHTDTQYF
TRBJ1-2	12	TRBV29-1	CSVASGGRGYTF
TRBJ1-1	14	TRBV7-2	CASTLRVSNTEAFF
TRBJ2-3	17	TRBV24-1	CATSKSAGGRISDTQYF
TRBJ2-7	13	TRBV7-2	CASSLELLAELYF
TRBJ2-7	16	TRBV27	CASSYSGGDISYEQYF
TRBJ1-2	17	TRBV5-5	CASSSGQGLRSIYGYTF
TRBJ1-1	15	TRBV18	CASSQGPGAGTEAFF
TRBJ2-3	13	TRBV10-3	CAISEWGAQEQYF
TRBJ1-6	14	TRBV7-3	CASSLDRGYSPLHF
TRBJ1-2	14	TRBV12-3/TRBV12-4	CATLGTGTRSGYTF
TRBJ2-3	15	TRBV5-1	CASSSSRAFWDTQYF
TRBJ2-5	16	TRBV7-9	CASSPRVGVLGETQYF
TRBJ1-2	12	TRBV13	CASSLDPGATSF
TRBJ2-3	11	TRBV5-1	CASSFENTQYF
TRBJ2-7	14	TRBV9	CASSVARGSREQYF
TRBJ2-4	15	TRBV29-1	CSVVVGDVAKNIQYF
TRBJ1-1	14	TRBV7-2	CASSPIRFGTEAFF
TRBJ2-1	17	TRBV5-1	CASSVTSGVISYNEQFF
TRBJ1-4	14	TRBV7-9	CASSLGAPNEKLFF